Listed below are T cell receptor beta chains from one sample, sequenced in a study of T cells after yellow fever vaccination. TCRdb fed the 5' RACE reads into MiXCR, producing one record per CDR3 protein. Counted here are 75,000 to 100,000 distinct CDR3 sequences, more than 7.5% occurring once; the ten biggest clones make up around 16%. This specimen consisted of CD8+ T cells not binding an NS4B(214-222) dextramer, sorted from PBMCs, obtained approximately 15 days after the first yellow fever vaccination. The origin of the receptors is a man aged 18 to 35 who received the YFV17D yellow fever vaccine. The CDR3 runs from the conserved cysteine through the conserved F or W. The D gene is left open where the match is weak. Size is stated for part of the rows, as once, few or many counts, or as a class when the clone is expanded.

16 | TRBJ2-1 | TRBV4-1 | TRBD2 | many | TGCGCCAGCAGGCCTCTGACTAGCGGGGGCATCAAGGAGCAGTTCTTC | CASRPLTSGGIKEQFF
12 | TRBJ2-3 | TRBV19 | - | few | TGTGCCAGTACCGATGGGCCAGATACGCAGTATTTT | CASTDGPDTQYF
13 | TRBJ1-2 | TRBV20-1 | TRBD1 | few | TGCAGTGCTTGGACAGGACTGGTCGATGGCTACACCTTC | CSAWTGLVDGYTF
13 | TRBJ2-5 | TRBV10-1 | - | - | TGCGCCAGCAGTGAGTCCGGCGGGGAGACCCAGTACTTC | CASSESGGETQYF
10 | TRBJ2-5 | TRBV25-1 | - | - | TGTGCCAGCATTGGAGAGACCCAGTACTTC | CASIGETQYF
19 | TRBJ1-3 | TRBV6-1 | - | few | TGTGCCAGCAGTGATGCCCTTAGCCCGAACCGGGACCCCCGGAACACCATATATTTT | CASSDALSPNRDPRNTIYF
13 | TRBJ1-5 | TRBV27 | - | few | TGTGCCAGCAGTTTACAGGGCCTGCAGCCCCAGCATTTT | CASSLQGLQPQHF
12 | TRBJ1-2 | TRBV6-5 | - | - | TGTGCCAGCAGCCCCGACGGATATGGCTACACCTTC | CASSPDGYGYTF
16 | TRBJ1-5 | TRBV28 | - | - | TGTGCCAGCAGTTTATTCGTGGATGAGGATACCCAGCCCCAGCATTTT | CASSLFVDEDTQPQHF
17 | TRBJ2-6 | TRBV15 | - | - | TGTGCCACCAGCAGACCTATTCTAGGGCCGGGGGCCAACGTCCTGACTTTC | CATSRPILGPGANVLTF
16 | TRBJ2-5 | TRBV4-3 | - | many | TGCGCCAGCAGCCAAGCCAGGCTAGTGGGCACCACGGCCCAGTACTTC | CASSQARLVGTTAQYF
14 | TRBJ2-3 | TRBV14 | - | many | TGTGCCAGCAGCCAAGACGTACAGGGAGATACGCAGTATTTT | CASSQDVQGDTQYF
16 | TRBJ2-7 | TRBV11-2 | - | - | TGTGCCAGCAGCTTAGGGAGCGGGCCAAGCTCCTACGAGCAGTACTTC | CASSLGSGPSSYEQYF
15 | TRBJ2-2 | TRBV4-1 | TRBD1 | - | TGCGCCAGCACCGAAAGACAGGGAGATACCGGGGAGCTGTTTTTT | CASTERQGDTGELFF
17 | TRBJ1-2 | TRBV6-5 | - | few | TGTGCCACCGAATCCTCCTTGAAGGACGGGATAATCTATGGCTACACCTTC | CATESSLKDGIIYGYTF
13 | TRBJ2-7 | TRBV12-3/TRBV12-4 | - | few | TGTGCCAGCAGCCCTCGGGGGGCCCACGAGCAGTACTTC | CASSPRGAHEQYF
12 | TRBJ2-7 | TRBV12-3/TRBV12-4 | - | many | TGTGCCAGCAGAGGACTAAACTACGAGCAGTACTTC | CASRGLNYEQYF
12 | TRBJ1-4 | TRBV4-1 | - | few | TGCGCCAGCAGCCAGGGCGTAGGTCCTCTTCTTTTT | CASSQGVGPLLF
16 | TRBJ2-3 | TRBV27 | - | - | TGTGCCAGCAGTTTAGGATTGGCTCCTAGCACAGATACGCAGTATTTT | CASSLGLAPSTDTQYF
14 | TRBJ1-1 | TRBV4-1 | - | - | TGCGCCAGCAGCCCTCGCGAACGGGGGACTGAAGCTTTCTTT | CASSPRERGTEAFF
12 | TRBJ2-1 | TRBV7-9 | - | - | TGTGCCAGCAGCCTTAACATGGATGAGCAGTTCTTC | CASSLNMDEQFF
13 | TRBJ2-1 | TRBV7-9 | - | - | TGTGCCAGCAGCCAAGACAGTAGCTGGGAGCAGTTCTTC | CASSQDSSWEQFF
12 | TRBJ2-4 | TRBV2 | TRBD1 | few | TGTGCCAGCCCCGAAGGGCAGGGGGAACAGTACTTC | CASPEGQGEQYF
12 | TRBJ2-7 | TRBV3-1 | TRBD1 | once | TGTGCCAGCAGCCTCGGGACAGGCGAGCAGTACTTC | CASSLGTGEQYF
14 | TRBJ1-1 | TRBV27 | - | - | TGTGCCAGCAGTCCCAGGGGACATTTGGCTGAAGCTTTCTTT | CASSPRGHLAEAFF
16 | TRBJ2-6 | TRBV4-3 | - | - | TGCGCCAGCAGCCAGCAGGGGCTCTCTGGGGCCAACGTCCTGACTTTC | CASSQQGLSGANVLTF
14 | TRBJ2-3 | TRBV11-2 | TRBD1 | - | TGTGCCAGCAGCTTGGGACAGCATACAGATACGCAGTATTTT | CASSLGQHTDTQYF
12 | TRBJ2-3 | TRBV12-3/TRBV12-4 | - | - | TGTGCCAGCAGTCGTCGTCCCGATACGCAGTATTTT | CASSRRPDTQYF
13 | TRBJ1-5 | TRBV13 | - | - | TGTGCCAGCAGCTTAGGTCTCAATGGGCCCCAGCATTTT | CASSLGLNGPQHF
10 | TRBJ2-1 | TRBV5-6 | - | - | TGTGCCAGCGGGAGTTCTGAGCAGTTCTTC | CASGSSEQFF
15 | TRBJ2-3 | TRBV7-6 | TRBD2 | few | TGTGCCAGCAGCTTAACGGGGGGGAGCACAGATACGCAGTATTTT | CASSLTGGSTDTQYF
16 | TRBJ2-7 | TRBV18 | - | few | TGTGCCAGCTCACCATCTGTCCGGGGGGCCCCCCACGAGCAGTACTTC | CASSPSVRGAPHEQYF
15 | TRBJ1-1 | TRBV12-3/TRBV12-4 | TRBD1 | many | TGTGCCAGCAGTTGGGGACAGGGGGCGAACACTGAAGCTTTCTTT | CASSWGQGANTEAFF
15 | TRBJ2-2 | TRBV7-9 | - | - | TGTGCCAGCAGCGAGAGACTGTCTTTAGGCGGGGAGCTGTTTTTT | CASSERLSLGGELFF
14 | TRBJ2-1 | TRBV7-9 | - | few | TGTGCCAGCCTCGGGGTGGGGAATTACAATGAGCAGTTCTTC | CASLGVGNYNEQFF
15 | TRBJ2-3 | TRBV7-7 | - | - | TGTGCTAGCAGCTCCGGGACTCAGAGCACAGATACGCAGTATTTT | CASSSGTQSTDTQYF
12 | TRBJ2-7 | TRBV10-2 | - | few | TGCGCCAGCAGTGAGGTTGCTTCCAAGCAGTACTTC | CASSEVASKQYF
13 | TRBJ1-2 | TRBV6-5 | - | many | TGTGCCAGCAGTTCGTGGGGGGCGGATGGCTACACCTTC | CASSSWGADGYTF
18 | TRBJ2-1 | TRBV4-3 | TRBD2 | - | TGCGCCAGCAGCCATCAAGGAAGTATACTAGCGGGGGACCCGGGGCAGTTCTTC | CASSHQGSILAGDPGQFF
13 | TRBJ2-7 | TRBV4-3 | - | - | TGCGCCAGCAGCCAATGGACAGCGGACGAGCAGTACTTC | CASSQWTADEQYF
18 | TRBJ2-2 | TRBV6-4 | - | few | TGTGCCAGCAGCCGACTCGGTACCGCGGGGCCGAACACCGGGGAGCTGTTTTTT | CASSRLGTAGPNTGELFF
14 | TRBJ2-5 | TRBV7-6 | - | few | TGTGCCAGCAGCTTAGGTGGAGGGCGCGAGACCCAGTACTTC | CASSLGGGRETQYF
15 | TRBJ2-1 | TRBV20-1 | - | few | TGCAGTGCTAGAGAAGGCGCCTCACTCACCGATGAGCAGTTCTTC | CSAREGASLTDEQFF
14 | TRBJ2-7 | TRBV30 | - | few | TGTGCCTGGAGTGTCAGGGGAGACCCCTACGAGCAGTACTTC | CAWSVRGDPYEQYF
14 | TRBJ2-1 | TRBV11-2 | TRBD1 | - | TGTGCCAGCAGAGGGACAGGGTATGACACTGAGCAGTTCTTC | CASRGTGYDTEQFF
17 | TRBJ2-3 | TRBV19 | TRBD2 | - | TGTGCCAGTAGTATAGATCCCTCCGGGACTACCACAGATACGCAGTATTTT | CASSIDPSGTTTDTQYF